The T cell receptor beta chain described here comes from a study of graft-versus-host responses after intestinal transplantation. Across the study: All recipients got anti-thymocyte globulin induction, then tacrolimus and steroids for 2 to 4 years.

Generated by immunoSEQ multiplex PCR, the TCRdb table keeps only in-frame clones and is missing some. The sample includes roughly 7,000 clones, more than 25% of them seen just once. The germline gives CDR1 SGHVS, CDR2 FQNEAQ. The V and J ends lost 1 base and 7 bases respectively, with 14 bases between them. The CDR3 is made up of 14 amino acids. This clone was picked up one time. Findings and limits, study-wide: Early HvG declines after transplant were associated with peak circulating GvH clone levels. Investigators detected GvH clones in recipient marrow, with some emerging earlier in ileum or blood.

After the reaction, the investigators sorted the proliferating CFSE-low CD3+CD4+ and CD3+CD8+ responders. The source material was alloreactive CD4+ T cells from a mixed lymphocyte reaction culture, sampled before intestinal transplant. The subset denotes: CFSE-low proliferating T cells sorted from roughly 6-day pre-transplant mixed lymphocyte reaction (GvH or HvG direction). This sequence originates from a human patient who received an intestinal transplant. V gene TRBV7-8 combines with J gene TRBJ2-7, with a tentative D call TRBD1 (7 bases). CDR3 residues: CASSLEGAGREQYF. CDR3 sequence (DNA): TGTGCCAGCAGCTTAGAGGGGGCCGGGAGAGAGCAGTACTTC. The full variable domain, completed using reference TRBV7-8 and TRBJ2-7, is GAGVSQSPRYKVAKRGQDVALRCDPISGHVSLFWYQQALGQGPEFLTYFQNEAQLDKSGLPSDRFFAERPEGSVSTLKIQRTQQEDSAVYLCASSLEGAGREQYFGPGTRLTVT.